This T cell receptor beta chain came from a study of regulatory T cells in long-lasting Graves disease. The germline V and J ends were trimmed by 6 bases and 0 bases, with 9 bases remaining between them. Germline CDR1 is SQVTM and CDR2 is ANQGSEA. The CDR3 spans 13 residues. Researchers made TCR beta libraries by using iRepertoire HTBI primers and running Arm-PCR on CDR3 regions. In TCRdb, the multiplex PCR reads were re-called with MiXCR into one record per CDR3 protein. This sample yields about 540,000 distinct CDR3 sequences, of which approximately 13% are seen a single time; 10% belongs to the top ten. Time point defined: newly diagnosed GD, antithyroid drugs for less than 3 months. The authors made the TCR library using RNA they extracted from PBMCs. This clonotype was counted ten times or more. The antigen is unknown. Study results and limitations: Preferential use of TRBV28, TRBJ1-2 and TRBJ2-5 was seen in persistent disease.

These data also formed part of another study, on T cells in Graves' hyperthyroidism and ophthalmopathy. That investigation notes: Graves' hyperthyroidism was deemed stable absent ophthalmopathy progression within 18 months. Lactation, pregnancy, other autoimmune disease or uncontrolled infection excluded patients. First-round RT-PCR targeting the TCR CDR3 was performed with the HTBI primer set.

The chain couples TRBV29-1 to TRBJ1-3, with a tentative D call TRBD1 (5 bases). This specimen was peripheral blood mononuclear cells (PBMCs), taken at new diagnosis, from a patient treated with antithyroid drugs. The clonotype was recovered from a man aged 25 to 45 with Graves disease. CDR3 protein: CSVATDSGNTIYF. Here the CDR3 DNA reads TGCAGCGTCGCGACAGACTCTGGAAACACCATATATTTT.